The present T cell receptor beta chain was sequenced within a study of T cell responses to AZD1222 COVID-19 vaccine. Study-level background: It was second doses at about 4 or about 12 weeks that were pooled.

Data came from immunoSEQ multiplex PCR; TCRdb stores just in-frame clones and leaves some out. The data contain approximately 65,000 clones, around 83% of them seen just once; the ten biggest clones take up about an eighth. General study results and limits: Seropositive AZD1222 recipients at baseline numbered only five or six. Clonal diversity was possibly underestimated, and the donors were mostly white British, with more females. Spike-specific TCR breadth and depth were elevated following two AZD1222 doses.

To note about this clone: The antigen is not known.

Unmatched junction bases numbered 4, after V lost 1 base and J lost 7 bases. The CDR3 contains 15 residues. Germline loops: CDR1 SEHNR, CDR2 FQNEAQ (reference sequence). The chain couples TRBV7-9 to TRBJ2-1; 10 nucleotides match TRBD2. The TCR originated in an adult in good health. The sequenced sample was peripheral blood, obtained on day 0 of AZD1222 vaccination. CDR3 protein: CASSLVAGGLNEQFF. Here the CDR3 DNA reads TGTGCCAGCAGCTTAGTAGCGGGGGGTCTTAATGAGCAGTTCTTC.